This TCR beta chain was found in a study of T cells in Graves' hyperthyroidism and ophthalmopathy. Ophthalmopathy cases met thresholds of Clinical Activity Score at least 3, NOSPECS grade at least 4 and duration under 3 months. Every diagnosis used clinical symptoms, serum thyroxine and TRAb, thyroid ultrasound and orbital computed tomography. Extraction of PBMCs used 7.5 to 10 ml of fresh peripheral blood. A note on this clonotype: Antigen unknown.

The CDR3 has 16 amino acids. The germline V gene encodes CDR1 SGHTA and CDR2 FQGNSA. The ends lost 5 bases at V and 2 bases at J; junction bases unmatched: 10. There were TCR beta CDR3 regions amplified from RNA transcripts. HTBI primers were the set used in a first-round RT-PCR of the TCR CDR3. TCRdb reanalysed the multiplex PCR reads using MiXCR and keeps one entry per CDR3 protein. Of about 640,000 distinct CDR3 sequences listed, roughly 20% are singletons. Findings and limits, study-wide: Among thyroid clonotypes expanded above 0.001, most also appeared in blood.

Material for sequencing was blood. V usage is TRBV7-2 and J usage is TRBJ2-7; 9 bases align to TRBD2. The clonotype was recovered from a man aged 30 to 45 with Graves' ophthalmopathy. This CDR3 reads CASSQRGLARTYEQYF. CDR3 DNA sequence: TGTGCCAGCAGCCAGAGAGGACTAGCGAGGACCTACGAGCAGTACTTC.